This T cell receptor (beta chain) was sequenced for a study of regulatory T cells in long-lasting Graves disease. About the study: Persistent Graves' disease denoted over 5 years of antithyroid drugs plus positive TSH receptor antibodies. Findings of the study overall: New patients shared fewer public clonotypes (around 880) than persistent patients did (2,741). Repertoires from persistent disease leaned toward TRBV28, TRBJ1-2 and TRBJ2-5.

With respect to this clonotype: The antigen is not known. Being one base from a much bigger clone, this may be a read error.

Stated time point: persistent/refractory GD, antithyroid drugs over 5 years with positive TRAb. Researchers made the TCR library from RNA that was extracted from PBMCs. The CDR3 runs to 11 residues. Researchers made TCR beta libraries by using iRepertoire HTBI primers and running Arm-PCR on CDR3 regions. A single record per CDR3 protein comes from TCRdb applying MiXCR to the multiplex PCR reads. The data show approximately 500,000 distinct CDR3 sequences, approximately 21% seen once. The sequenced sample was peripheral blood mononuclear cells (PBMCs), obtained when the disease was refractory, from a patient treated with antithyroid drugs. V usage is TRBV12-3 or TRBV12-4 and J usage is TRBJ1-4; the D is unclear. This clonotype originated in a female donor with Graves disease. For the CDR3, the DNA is TGTGCCGGCAGTTTGGCCAGGAAACTGTTTTTT. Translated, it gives CAGSLARKLFF.